This entry lists 18 T cell receptor beta chains sequenced from one sample in a study of monozygotic twins with inflammatory bowel disease. TCRdb derives one entry per CDR3 protein from the 5' RACE reads, leaving out DNA. Its clone listing holds about 450,000 distinct CDR3 sequences. Sequencing used blood. These receptors all come from a human donor with ulcerative colitis or Crohn's disease, or a healthy co-twin of an affected twin (not recorded which).

The V call is TRBV4-1, the J call TRBJ2-1; TCRdb returns TRBD2, unconfirmable since there is no DNA. Germline-derived CDR1 and CDR2 are MGHRA and YSYEKL. The CDR3 runs to 19 residues. CDR3 sequence: CASSQGLAGGPFTREEQFF.

The genes are TRBV18 and TRBJ1-1. The germline V gene encodes CDR1 KGHSH and CDR2 LQKENI. The CDR3 has 14 amino acids. The CDR3 loop is CASSPNREGTEAFF.

The chain is built from TRBV5-1 and TRBJ2-7; the D call of TRBD1 rests on TCRdb alone, since no DNA is present to check it. Germline V gives CDR1 SGHRS, CDR2 YFSETQ. The CDR3 is 15 residues long. The CDR3 spells CASSVGQTSSYEQYF.

The V and J genes are TRBV6-2 or TRBV6-3 and TRBJ2-3; TCRdb reports TRBD1, a call that lacks DNA to check it against. CDR3 length: 14 residues. CDR1 is MNHEY and CDR2 is SVGEGT in the germline V gene. The CDR3 is CASGWGEQSDTQYF.

CDR3 sequence reads: CASSPTGTSRPNQHYNEQFF. The chain is built from TRBV4-2 and TRBJ2-1; TCRdb's assignment of TRBD2 cannot be checked, as there is no DNA. The CDR3 is 20 amino acids. Looked up from germline, CDR1 is LGHNA and CDR2 is YNFKEQ.

The rearrangement uses TRBV3-1 and TRBJ2-7; TCRdb names TRBD2, which stays unverified in the absence of DNA. The CDR3 is 18 residues long. Germline assignment: CDR1 LGHDT and CDR2 YNNKEL (reference sequence). CDR3 in amino acids: CASSLGLAGVPSSYEQYF.

The rearrangement links TRBV11-1 to TRBJ2-5. This CDR3 spans 12 amino acids. CDR1 is SGHAT, CDR2 FQDESV, per germline (reference sequence). CDR3 sequence reads: CASSTYGETQYF. Based on the CDR3 plus reference TRBV11-1 and TRBJ2-5, the full variable domain is EAEVAQSPRYKITEKSQAVAFWCDPISGHATLYWYRQILGQGPELLVQFQDESVVDDSQLPKDRFSAERLKGVDSTLKIQPAELGDSAMYLCASSTYGETQYFGPGTRLLVL.

This chain connects TRBV29-1 to TRBJ1-1. Germline V CDR1 and CDR2: SQVTM, ANQGSEA. The CDR3 sequence is 12 residues long. CDR3: CSATVLNTEAFF.

The chain has TRBV3-1 and TRBJ2-5; TCRdb lists TRBD2, though no DNA is available to test this call. This CDR3 spans 17 amino acids. Germline V gene sequence: CDR1 LGHDT, CDR2 YNNKEL (reference sequence). The CDR3 loop is CASSPPRLAGLQETQYF.

This chain uses TRBV6-5 with TRBJ2-1; TCRdb outputs TRBD1, but without DNA this stays unchecked. Germline V CDR1 and CDR2: MNHEY, SVGAGI. The CDR3 length is 15 residues. The CDR3 loop reads CASNSQGAPRNEQFF.

This sequence joins TRBV5-1 and TRBJ2-7; lacking DNA, the TRBD1 call made by TCRdb goes unchecked. There are 15 residues in the CDR3. In germline, CDR1 is SGHRS, CDR2 YFSETQ. The CDR3: CASSWSLNRDDEQYF.

The V gene is TRBV5-6, the J gene TRBJ2-7; TCRdb selects TRBD2, and the lack of DNA leaves this call unchecked. Germline V gene sequence: CDR1 SGHDT, CDR2 YYEEEE. The CDR3 extends over 11 amino acids. CDR3 sequence reads: CASSVDGRQYF.

The genes are TRBV3-1 and TRBJ2-7; TCRdb gives TRBD1 as the D gene, but with no DNA this cannot be confirmed. The germline V gene encodes CDR1 LGHDT and CDR2 YNNKEL (reference sequence). This CDR3 is built from 15 residues. The chain's CDR3 is CASSPRNRGAYEQYF.

The chain has TRBV20-1 and TRBJ1-2; TCRdb gives TRBD1 as the D gene, but with no DNA this cannot be confirmed. This CDR3 comprises 14 residues. Per germline, CDR1 DFQATT and CDR2 SNEGSKA (reference sequence). CDR3 loop: CSAKTSGRSDGYTF.

The V call is TRBV7-9, the J call TRBJ2-3; absent DNA, TCRdb's TRBD2 call cannot be checked. The CDR3 loop spans 15 amino acids. Per germline, CDR1 SEHNR and CDR2 FQNEAQ (reference sequence). The CDR3 loop is CASSLGLAGPDTQYF. Using reference TRBV7-9 and TRBJ2-3 for the parts outside the CDR3, the full variable domain is DTGVSQNPRHKITKRGQNVTFRCDPISEHNRLYWYRQTLGQGPEFLTYFQNEAQLEKSRLLSDRFSAERPKGSFSTLEIQRTEQGDSAMYLCASSLGLAGPDTQYFGPGTRLTVL.

This rearrangement joins TRBV4-1 to TRBJ2-5; TCRdb calls TRBD1, which cannot be checked without DNA. Germline V CDR1 and CDR2: MGHRA, YSYEKL. The CDR3 totals 14 residues. CDR3 region: CASSRGQGAETQYF.

V gene TRBV19 combines with J gene TRBJ2-3; the D call of TRBD2 rests on TCRdb alone, since no DNA is present to check it. Germline CDR1 is LNHDA and CDR2 is SQIVND (reference sequence). There are 15 residues in the CDR3. The CDR3: CASNFEAGHTDTQYF.

The V gene is TRBV5-1, the J gene TRBJ2-4; TCRdb names TRBD1, which stays unverified in the absence of DNA. CDR1 and CDR2 from the germline V gene are SGHRS and YFSETQ. This CDR3 comprises 15 residues. CDR3 region: CASRDPETHKNIQYF.